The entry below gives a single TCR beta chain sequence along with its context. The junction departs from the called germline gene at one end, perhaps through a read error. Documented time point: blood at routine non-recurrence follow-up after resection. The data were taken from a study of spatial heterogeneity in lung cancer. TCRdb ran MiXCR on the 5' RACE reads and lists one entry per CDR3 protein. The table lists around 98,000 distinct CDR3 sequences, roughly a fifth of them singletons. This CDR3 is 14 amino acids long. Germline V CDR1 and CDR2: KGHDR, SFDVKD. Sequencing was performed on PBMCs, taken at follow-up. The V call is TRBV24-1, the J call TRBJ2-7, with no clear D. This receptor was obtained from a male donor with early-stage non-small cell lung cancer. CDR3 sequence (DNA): TGTGCCACCAGTAGTTCAACGGGCTCCCACGAGCAGTACTTC. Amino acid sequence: CATSSSTGSHEQYF.